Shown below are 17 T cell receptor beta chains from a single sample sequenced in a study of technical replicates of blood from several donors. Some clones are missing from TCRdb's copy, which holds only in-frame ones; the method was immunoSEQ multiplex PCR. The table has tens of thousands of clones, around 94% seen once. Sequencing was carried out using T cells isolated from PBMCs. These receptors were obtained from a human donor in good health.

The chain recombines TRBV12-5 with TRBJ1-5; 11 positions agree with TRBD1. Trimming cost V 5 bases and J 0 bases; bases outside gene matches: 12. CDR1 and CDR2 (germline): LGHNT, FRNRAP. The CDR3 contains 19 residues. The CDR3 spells CASGITGTGGPNSNQPQHF. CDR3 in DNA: TGTGCTAGTGGTATAACCGGGACAGGGGGACCTAATAGCAATCAGCCCCAGCATTTT.

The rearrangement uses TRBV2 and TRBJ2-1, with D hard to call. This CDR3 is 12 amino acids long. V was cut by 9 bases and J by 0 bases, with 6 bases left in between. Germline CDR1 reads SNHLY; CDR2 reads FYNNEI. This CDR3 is CASHGSYNEQFF. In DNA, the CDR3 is TGTGCCAGTCACGGCTCCTACAATGAGCAGTTCTTC.

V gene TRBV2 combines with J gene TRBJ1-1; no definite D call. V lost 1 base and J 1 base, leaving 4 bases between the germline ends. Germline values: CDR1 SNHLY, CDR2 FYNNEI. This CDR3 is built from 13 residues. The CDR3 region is CASSEGENTEAFF. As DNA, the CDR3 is TGTGCCAGCAGTGAAGGCGAGAACACTGAAGCTTTCTTT.

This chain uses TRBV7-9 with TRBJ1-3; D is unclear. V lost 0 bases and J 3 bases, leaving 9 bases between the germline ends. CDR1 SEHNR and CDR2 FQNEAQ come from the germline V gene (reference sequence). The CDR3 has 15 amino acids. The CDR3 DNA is TGTGCCAGCAGCTTAGCCTCGGCGGTTGGAAACACCATATATTTT. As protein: CASSLASAVGNTIYF.

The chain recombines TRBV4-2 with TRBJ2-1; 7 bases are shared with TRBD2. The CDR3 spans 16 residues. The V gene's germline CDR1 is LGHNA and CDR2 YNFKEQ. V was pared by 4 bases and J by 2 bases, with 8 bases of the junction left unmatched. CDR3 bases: TGTGCCAGCAGCCCCCAATCGCTAGCGGCCTACAATGAGCAGTTCTTC. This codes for CASSPQSLAAYNEQFF.

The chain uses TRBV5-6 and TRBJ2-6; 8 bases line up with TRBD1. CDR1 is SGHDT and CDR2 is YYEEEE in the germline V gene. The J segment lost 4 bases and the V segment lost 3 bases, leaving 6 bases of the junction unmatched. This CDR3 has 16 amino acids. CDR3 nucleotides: TGTGCCAGCAGCTATACGACAGGGGTCGGGGCCAACGTCCTGACTTTC. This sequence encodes CASSYTTGVGANVLTF. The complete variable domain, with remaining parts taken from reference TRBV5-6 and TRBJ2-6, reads DAGVTQSPTHLIKTRGQQVTLRCSPKSGHDTVSWYQQALGQGPQFIFQYYEEEERQRGNFPDRFSGHQFPNYSSELNVNALLLGDSALYLCASSYTTGVGANVLTFGAGSRLTVL.

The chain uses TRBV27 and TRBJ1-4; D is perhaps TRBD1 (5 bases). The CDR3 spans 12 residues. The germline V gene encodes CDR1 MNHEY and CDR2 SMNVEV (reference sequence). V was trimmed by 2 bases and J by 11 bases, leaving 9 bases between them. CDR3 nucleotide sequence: TGTGCCAGCAGTTTAGAGCGGGGGAAACTGTTTTTT. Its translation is CASSLERGKLFF. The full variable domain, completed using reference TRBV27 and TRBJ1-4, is EAQVTQNPRYLITVTGKKLTVTCSQNMNHEYMSWYRQDPGLGLRQIYYSMNVEVTDKGDVPEGYKVSRKEKRNFPLILESPSPNQTSLYFCASSLERGKLFFGSGTQLSVL.

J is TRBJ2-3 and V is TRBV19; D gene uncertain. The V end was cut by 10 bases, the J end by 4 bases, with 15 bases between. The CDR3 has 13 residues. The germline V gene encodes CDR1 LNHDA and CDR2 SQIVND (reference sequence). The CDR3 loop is CATSWVGADTQYF. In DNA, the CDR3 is TGTGCCACCTCTTGGGTGGGCGCAGATACGCAGTATTTT.

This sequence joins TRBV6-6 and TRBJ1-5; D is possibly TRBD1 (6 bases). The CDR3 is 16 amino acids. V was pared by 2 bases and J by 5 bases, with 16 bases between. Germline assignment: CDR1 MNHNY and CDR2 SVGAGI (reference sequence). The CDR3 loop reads CASSYPHRAEDQPQHF. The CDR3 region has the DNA TGTGCCAGCAGTTACCCCCACAGGGCTGAGGATCAGCCCCAGCATTTT.

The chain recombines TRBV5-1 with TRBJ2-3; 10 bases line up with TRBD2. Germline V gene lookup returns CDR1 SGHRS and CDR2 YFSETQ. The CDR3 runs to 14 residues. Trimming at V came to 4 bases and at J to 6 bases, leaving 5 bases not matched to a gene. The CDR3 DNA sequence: TGCGCCAGCAGCACTAGCGGGGTGGGGGATACGCAGTATTTT. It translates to CASSTSGVGDTQYF.

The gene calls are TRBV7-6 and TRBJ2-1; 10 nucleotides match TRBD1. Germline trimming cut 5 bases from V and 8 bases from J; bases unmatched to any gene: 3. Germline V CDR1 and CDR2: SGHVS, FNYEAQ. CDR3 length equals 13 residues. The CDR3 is CASSLGTGDEQFF. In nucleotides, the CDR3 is TGTGCCAGCAGCCTCGGGACAGGGGATGAGCAGTTCTTC.

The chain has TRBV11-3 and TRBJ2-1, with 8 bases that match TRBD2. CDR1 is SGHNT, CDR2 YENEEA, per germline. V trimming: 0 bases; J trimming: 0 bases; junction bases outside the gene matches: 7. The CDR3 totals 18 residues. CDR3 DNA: TGTGCCAGCAGCTTAGAGCGGGAGGCCCTTAGCTCCTACAATGAGCAGTTCTTC. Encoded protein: CASSLEREALSSYNEQFF. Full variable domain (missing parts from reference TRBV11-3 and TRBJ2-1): EAGVVQSPRYKIIEKKQPVAFWCNPISGHNTLYWYLQNLGQGPELLIRYENEEAVDDSQLPKDRFSAERLKGVDSTLKIQPAELGDSAVYLCASSLEREALSSYNEQFFGPGTRLTVL.

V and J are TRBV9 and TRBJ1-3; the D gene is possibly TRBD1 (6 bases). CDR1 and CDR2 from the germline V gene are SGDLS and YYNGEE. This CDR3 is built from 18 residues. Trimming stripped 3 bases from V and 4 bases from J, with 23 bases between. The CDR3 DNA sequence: TGTGCCAGCAGCGGACAGGTTTGGGGAGACCCCGAAGGAAACACCATATATTTT. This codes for CASSGQVWGDPEGNTIYF.

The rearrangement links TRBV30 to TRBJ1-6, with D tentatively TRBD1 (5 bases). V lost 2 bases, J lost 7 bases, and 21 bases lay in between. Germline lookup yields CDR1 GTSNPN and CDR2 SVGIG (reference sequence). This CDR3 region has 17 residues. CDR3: CAWSPNRSGKLNSPLHF. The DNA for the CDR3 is TGTGCCTGGAGTCCCAACCGTTCAGGGAAACTAAATTCACCCCTCCACTTT.

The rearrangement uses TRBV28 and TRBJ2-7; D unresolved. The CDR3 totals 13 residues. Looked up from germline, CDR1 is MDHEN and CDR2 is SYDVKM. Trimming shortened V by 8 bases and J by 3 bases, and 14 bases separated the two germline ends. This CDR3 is CASPPTCDYEQYF. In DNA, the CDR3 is TGTGCCAGCCCGCCGACTTGCGACTACGAGCAGTACTTC.

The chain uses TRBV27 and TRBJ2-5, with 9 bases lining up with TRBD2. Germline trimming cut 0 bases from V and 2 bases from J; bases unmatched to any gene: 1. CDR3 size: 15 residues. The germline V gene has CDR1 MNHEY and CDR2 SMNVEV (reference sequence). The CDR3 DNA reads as TGTGCCAGCAGTTTATCGGCGGGAGGGCAAGAGACCCAGTACTTC. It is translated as CASSLSAGGQETQYF.

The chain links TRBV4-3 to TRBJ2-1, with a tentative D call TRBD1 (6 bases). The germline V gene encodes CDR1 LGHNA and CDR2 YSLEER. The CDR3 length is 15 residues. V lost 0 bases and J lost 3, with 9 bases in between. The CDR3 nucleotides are TGCGCCAGCAGCCAAGAAGGGACAAACTACAATGAGCAGTTCTTC. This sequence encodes CASSQEGTNYNEQFF.